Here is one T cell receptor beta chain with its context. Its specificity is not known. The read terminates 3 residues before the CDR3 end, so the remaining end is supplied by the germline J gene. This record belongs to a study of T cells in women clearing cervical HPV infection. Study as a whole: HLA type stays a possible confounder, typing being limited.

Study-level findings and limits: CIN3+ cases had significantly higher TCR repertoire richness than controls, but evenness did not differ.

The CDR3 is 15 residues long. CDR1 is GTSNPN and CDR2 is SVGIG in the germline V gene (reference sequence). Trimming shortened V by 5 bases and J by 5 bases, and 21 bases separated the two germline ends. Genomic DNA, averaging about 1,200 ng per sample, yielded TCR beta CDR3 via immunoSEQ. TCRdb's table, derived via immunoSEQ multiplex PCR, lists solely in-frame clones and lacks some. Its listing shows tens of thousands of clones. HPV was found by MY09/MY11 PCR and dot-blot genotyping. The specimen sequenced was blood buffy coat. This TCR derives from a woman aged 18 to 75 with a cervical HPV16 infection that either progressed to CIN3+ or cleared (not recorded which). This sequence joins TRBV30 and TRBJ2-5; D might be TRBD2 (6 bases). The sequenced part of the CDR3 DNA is TGTGCCTGGCCACGCCTTAGCGGAAAGATTGAGACC. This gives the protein CAWPRLSGKIET. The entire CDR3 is CAWPRLSGKIETQYF.